A single T cell receptor (beta chain) is shown here with its context. Data came from immunoSEQ multiplex PCR; TCRdb stores just in-frame clones and leaves some out. Here the sample spans over 60,000 clones, approximately 80% being singletons. This entry is derived from a study of OX40 agonist ivuxolimab in advanced cancers. Whole-study context: Ivuxolimab, an agonistic anti-OX40 (CD134) antibody, was given to patients.

Collection of blood occurred at baseline, at cycle 4 day 1, and at cycle 7 day 1. The sequencing here drew on CD4+ or CD8+ T cells sorted from blood, taken in a trial of the OX40 agonist ivuxolimab. The TCR was taken from an adult with an advanced solid tumor such as melanoma, head and neck, liver or kidney cancer.

CDR3: CASSFRTDYGYTF. The CDR3 DNA sequence: TGTGCCAGCAGCTTCCGGACCGACTATGGCTACACCTTC. The V gene is TRBV7-2, the J gene TRBJ1-2; D remains unclear. Per the germline V gene, CDR1 is SGHTA and CDR2 is FQGNSA. This CDR3 contains 13 residues. The V end lost 3 bases, the J end lost 3 bases, and 8 bases lay between the germline ends.